This section outlines one T cell receptor (beta chain) sequence together with its context. This sample is part of a study of control samples from healthy donors and cancer patients. CDR1 is SGDLS and CDR2 is YYNGEE in the germline V gene. Trimming pared 0 bases from V and 9 bases from J, leaving 7 bases between. This CDR3 contains 13 residues. Method: immunoSEQ multiplex PCR; TCRdb's copy keeps in-frame clones and lacks some. The top ten clones hold about 9% of a sample with fewer than 25,000 clones, around 89% of them seen once. This chain links TRBV9 with TRBJ1-6; D not resolved. The sequencing sample was made of PBMCs. This TCR came from a woman aged 55-75 years with head and neck cancer. CDR3 loop: CASSVDVRSPLHF. Written as DNA, the CDR3 is TGTGCCAGCAGCGTAGATGTGCGTTCACCCCTCCACTTT. The variable domain in full, with the rest retrieved from reference TRBV9 and TRBJ1-6, is DSGVTQTPKHLITATGQRVTLRCSPRSGDLSVYWYQQSLDQGLQFLIQYYNGEERAKGNILERFSAQQFPDLHSELNLSSLELGDSALYFCASSVDVRSPLHFGNGTRLTVT.